Listed below are T cell receptor beta chains from one sample, sequenced in a study of blood T cell repertoires in COVID-19. Profiled with immunoSEQ multiplex PCR; TCRdb holds only in-frame clones, not every one. The top ten hold about 9.6% of the sample, which has approximately 230,000 clones, about 80% seen once. Sequences were obtained from peripheral blood. The receptors originated from a man aged 80 or over with acute or convalescent COVID-19. Both conserved end residues are part of each CDR3. D genes are given only for firm matches. Expanded clones are given a class, and other clones once, few, many or no size at all.

>TRBJ2-7|-|few|TRBV11-1
CASSLSGETKVDF
TGTGCCAGCAGCTTATCGGGAGAGACAAAGGTCGACTTC
>TRBJ2-4|TRBD1|-|TRBV2
CASSSTGDKNIQYF
TGTGCCAGCAGTTCGACAGGGGACAAAAACATTCAGTACTTC
>TRBJ1-2|-|-|TRBV5-1
CASSLGQANYGYTF
TGCGCCAGCAGTTTGGGTCAGGCAAACTATGGCTACACCTTC
>TRBJ2-1|-|-|TRBV19
CASTPVEGGVNEQFF
TGTGCCAGTACCCCCGTTGAGGGCGGGGTCAATGAGCAGTTCTTC
>TRBJ2-1|-|-|TRBV7-2
CASSLNRQMDEQFF
TGTGCCAGCAGCCTAAACAGGCAAATGGATGAGCAGTTCTTC
>TRBJ2-7|TRBD1|-|TRBV29-1
CSATKTGVSYEQYF
TGCAGCGCTACGAAGACAGGGGTATCCTACGAGCAGTACTTC
>TRBJ1-2|-|-|TRBV28
CASTLGGRYGYTF
TGTGCCAGCACCCTGGGGGGGAGGTATGGCTACACCTTC
>TRBJ2-3|TRBD2|-|TRBV6-4
CASREVAGGPDTQYF
TGTGCCAGCAGGGAGGTAGCGGGAGGTCCAGATACGCAGTATTTT
>TRBJ1-1|-|-|TRBV28
CATIAGVNTEAFF
TGTGCCACCATTGCGGGGGTAAACACTGAAGCTTTCTTT
>TRBJ2-2|-|-|TRBV11-3
CASSVTGATGELFF
TGTGCCAGCAGCGTAACAGGTGCCACCGGGGAGCTGTTTTTT
>TRBJ1-2|-|-|TRBV10-3
CAISESEDYGYTF
TGTGCCATCAGTGAGTCTGAGGACTATGGCTACACCTTC
>TRBJ2-7|TRBD1|-|TRBV5-1
CASSFGQGVYEQYF
TGCGCCAGCAGCTTTGGACAGGGGGTTTACGAGCAGTACTTC
>TRBJ2-3|TRBD1|-|TRBV24-1
CATSDRGMHTDTQYF
TGTGCCACCAGTGACAGGGGGATGCACACAGATACGCAGTATTTT
>TRBJ2-1|-|-|TRBV29-1
CSFNRDSARGEQFF
TGCAGCTTTAATCGGGACTCTGCTAGGGGTGAGCAGTTCTTC
>TRBJ2-2|-|once|TRBV3-1/TRBV3-2
CASSQGSLDTFIGELFF
TGTGCCAGCAGCCAAGGATCCCTGGACACCTTCATCGGGGAGCTGTTTTTT
>TRBJ1-1|-|-|TRBV28
CASREGELAFF
TGTGCCAGCAGAGAAGGGGAACTAGCTTTCTTT
>TRBJ1-2|TRBD1|-|TRBV7-8
CASSSPGQGNYGYTF
TGTGCCAGCAGCTCACCGGGACAGGGGAACTATGGCTACACCTTC
>TRBJ1-6|-|once|TRBV5-4
CASSIQGSNNSPLHF
TGTGCCAGCAGCATACAGGGTTCTAATAATTCACCCCTCCACTTT
>TRBJ2-7|-|-|TRBV5-6
CASSLGTLDEQYF
TGTGCCAGCAGCTTGGGAACATTGGACGAGCAGTACTTC
>TRBJ1-4|-|-|TRBV7-2
CASSFRGALATNEKLFF
TGTGCCAGCAGCTTCCGGGGGGCGTTGGCAACTAATGAAAAACTGTTTTTT
>TRBJ1-5|-|-|TRBV9
CASSVDPSQPQHF
TGTGCCAGCAGCGTAGATCCGAGTCAGCCCCAGCATTTT
>TRBJ2-7|-|-|TRBV30
CAWRATGSSSYEQYF
TGTGCCTGGAGGGCCACAGGGTCTAGCTCCTACGAGCAGTACTTC
>TRBJ2-1|-|few|TRBV6-6
CASSKRSLAGDEQFF
TGTGCCAGCAGCAAACGGAGTCTAGCTGGGGATGAGCAGTTCTTC
>TRBJ1-5|-|-|TRBV30
CAWSVGWQGRNQPQHF
TGTGCCTGGAGTGTAGGCTGGCAGGGGAGAAATCAGCCCCAGCATTTT
>TRBJ1-2|-|-|TRBV21-1
CASSKICAGYDKYGYTF
TGTGCCAGCAGCAAAATTTGTGCAGGGTACGATAAGTATGGCTACACCTTC
>TRBJ1-2|TRBD1|-|TRBV18
CASSPRRTGVPANYGYTF
TGTGCCAGCTCACCACGGCGGACAGGGGTGCCAGCTAACTATGGCTACACCTTC
>TRBJ1-2|-|-|TRBV24-1
CATSEPTGMKSYTF
TGTGCCACCAGTGAACCAACAGGGATGAAAAGCTACACCTTC